Shown below are 2 T cell receptor beta chains from a single sample sequenced in a study of T cells expressing NK-cell markers. TCRdb processed the 5' RACE reads again and assigns one entry to each CDR3 protein, with no DNA. This sample's table has 450,000 to 600,000 distinct CDR3 sequences. Material: blood T cells: a sorted CD56 or NKG2C T cell subset, CD4+ or CD8+ T cells, or bulk PBMC T cells (not recorded which). Receptor source: a man between 18 and 29 years old in good health.

The rearrangement uses TRBV14 and TRBJ2-3. This CDR3 spans 19 amino acids. Germline V gene lookup returns CDR1 SGHDN and CDR2 FVKESK. The chain's CDR3 is CASSQDFHPGDLNTDTQYF.

This chain uses TRBV5-1 with TRBJ2-6; lacking DNA, the TRBD1 call made by TCRdb goes unchecked. The CDR3 contains 17 residues. Per germline, CDR1 SGHRS and CDR2 YFSETQ. This CDR3 is CASSLLVSGEGANVLTF.